A single sample gave rise to the 4 T cell receptor beta chains below, sequenced in a study of T cells in Graves' hyperthyroidism and ophthalmopathy. From RNA transcripts, TCR beta CDR3 regions were amplified. Carried out on the TCR CDR3, a first-round RT-PCR used the HTBI primer set. TCRdb re-derived calls from the multiplex PCR reads in MiXCR, one entry per CDR3 protein. Among under 550,000 distinct CDR3 sequences listed, approximately 20% were seen once. Sequencing was done on a sample of blood. These receptors were taken from a man in his forties or fifties with Graves' ophthalmopathy.

This clonotype occurred many times. V and J are TRBV5-1 and TRBJ2-3, with D possibly matching TRBD1 (5 bases). V was cut by 3 bases and J by 2 bases, with 10 bases left in between. Per germline, CDR1 SGHRS and CDR2 YFSETQ. The CDR3 extends over 14 amino acids. The CDR3 region is CASSWGSYTDTQYF. CDR3 DNA: TGCGCCAGCAGCTGGGGCTCCTACACAGATACGCAGTATTTT.

This clonotype has just a few counts. This rearrangement joins TRBV20-1 to TRBJ1-1; D possibly corresponds to TRBD1 (5 bases). The V gene lost 3 bases and the J gene lost 4 bases, with 12 bases spanning the gap. The CDR3 contains 13 residues. Germline CDR1 is DFQATT and CDR2 is SNEGSKA (reference sequence). The CDR3 spells CSASYRFGTEAFF. The CDR3, as DNA: TGCAGTGCTAGCTACAGGTTCGGCACTGAAGCTTTCTTT.

This chain links TRBV5-5 with TRBJ2-7; D perhaps matches TRBD1 (6 bases). Trimming took 3 bases from V and 4 from J, leaving 14 bases between them. Germline assignment: CDR1 SGHKS and CDR2 YYEKEE (reference sequence). This CDR3 is built from 14 residues. The DNA for the CDR3 is TGTGCCAGCAGCTCGTCCAGGGGCGGATACGAGCAGTACTTC. It yields the protein CASSSSRGGYEQYF.

This clonotype was counted a few times. The chain combines TRBV19 with TRBJ2-1; no firm D call. The ends were cut back, 6 bases at V and 1 base at J, with 13 bases in the middle. CDR1 and CDR2 from the germline V gene are LNHDA and SQIVND (reference sequence). CDR3 length equals 15 residues. CDR3 nucleotides: TGTGCCAGTAGCGCACGGGCGCCTTCCTACAATGAGCAGTTCTTC. This gives the protein CASSARAPSYNEQFF.